This T cell receptor beta chain was profiled in a study of blood T cell repertoires in COVID-19. Study-wide background: Collection of acute and convalescent COVID-19 samples took place in the United States, Italy and Spain.

Profiling relied on immunoSEQ multiplex PCR, and the TCRdb table lists in-frame clones only, not all of them. Of under 300,000 clones listed, around 88% are singletons. V gave up 4 bases and J gave up 4 bases, with 24 bases separating them. The CDR3 consists of 18 residues. Germline V gene lookup returns CDR1 PRHDT and CDR2 FYEKMQ (reference sequence). Study members were between roughly 18 and 100 years old and lived in 20 to 25 US regions. The V and J genes are TRBV13 and TRBJ2-3; D possibly corresponds to TRBD2 (6 bases). The source material was PBMCs or T cells enriched from blood (not recorded which). This TCR was recovered from a woman between 40 and 50 years old with acute COVID-19. In DNA, the CDR3 is TGTGCCAGCAGCTCCCGCCCCCCGACTGGGAGGCTTGCAGATACGCAGTATTTT. The encoded protein is CASSSRPPTGRLADTQYF.